This T cell receptor beta chain originates from a study of regulatory T cells in long-lasting Graves disease. Study in general: Antithyroid drug exposure in newly diagnosed Graves' patients had lasted under 3 months. Study results and limitations: Segments TRBV28, TRBJ1-2 and TRBJ2-5 showed preferential usage in persistent disease.

The V and J ends lost 7 bases and 2 bases respectively, with 14 bases between them. The germline gives CDR1 SQVTM, CDR2 ANQGSEA. The CDR3 totals 13 residues. Time point of the sample: newly diagnosed GD, antithyroid drugs for less than 3 months. Following extraction of RNA from PBMCs, that RNA was used to make the TCR library. The TCR beta library used iRepertoire HTBI primers with Arm-PCR amplification of CDR3. One entry per CDR3 protein results from TCRdb running MiXCR on the multiplex PCR reads. The repertoire holds roughly 610,000 distinct CDR3 sequences, with 16% as singletons. As regards this clonotype: Its specificity is unknown.

The same specimen was also included in a second study, on T cells in Graves' hyperthyroidism and ophthalmopathy. That publication notes: Most clonotypes expanded in thyroid above 0.001 were likewise present in blood.

Sequencing used peripheral blood mononuclear cells (PBMCs), obtained at new diagnosis, from a patient treated with antithyroid drugs. The clonotype comes from a woman aged 30 to 39 with Graves disease. V gene TRBV29-1 combines with J gene TRBJ1-2; D might be TRBD1 (6 bases). The CDR3 sequence: CSDQGRTNYGYTF. In DNA form, the CDR3 reads TGCAGCGACCAGGGGCGGACCAACTATGGCTACACCTTC.